Detailed here is one T cell receptor beta chain. The antigen is not known. The sample comes from a study of blood T cells in healthy people across ages. Findings and caveats of the study: Higher diversity, along with more naive CD4+ cells, distinguished long-lived donors from aged donors.

The V gene's germline CDR1 is KGHDR and CDR2 SFDVKD. CDR3 length equals 17 residues. J gave up 5 bases and V 5 bases, and 11 bases lay outside the gene matches. A second PCR of 7 to 11 cycles used a sample-barcoded 5' primer and a J-beta primer mix. TCRdb re-called the 5' RACE reads through MiXCR, storing one row per CDR3 protein. The table has around 1.5 million distinct CDR3 sequences, about 31% seen once; the top ten hold approximately 10%. Sequencing input: blood. This receptor was taken from a woman in her 30s in good health. The rearrangement joins TRBV24-1 to TRBJ2-1; 10 nucleotides match TRBD2. CDR3 protein: CATSVLGLAGGNNEQFF. As DNA, the CDR3 is TGTGCCACCAGTGTCCTAGGATTAGCGGGAGGAAACAATGAGCAGTTCTTC.